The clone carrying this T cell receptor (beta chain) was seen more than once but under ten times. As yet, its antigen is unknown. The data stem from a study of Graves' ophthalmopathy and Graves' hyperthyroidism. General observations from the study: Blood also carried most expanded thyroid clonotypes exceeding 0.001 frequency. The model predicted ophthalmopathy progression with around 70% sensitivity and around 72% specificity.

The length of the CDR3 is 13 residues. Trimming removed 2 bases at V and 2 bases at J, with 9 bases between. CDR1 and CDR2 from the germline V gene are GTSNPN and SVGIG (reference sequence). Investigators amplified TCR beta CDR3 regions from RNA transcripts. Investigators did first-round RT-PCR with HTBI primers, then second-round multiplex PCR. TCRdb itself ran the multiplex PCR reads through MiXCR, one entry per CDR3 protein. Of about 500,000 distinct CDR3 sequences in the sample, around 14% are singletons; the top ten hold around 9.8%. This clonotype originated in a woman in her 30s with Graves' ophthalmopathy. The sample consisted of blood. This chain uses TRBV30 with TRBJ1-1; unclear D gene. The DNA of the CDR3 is TGTGCCTGGAGTCTCGGGCGTAACACTGAAGCTTTCTTT. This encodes CAWSLGRNTEAFF.